This T cell receptor beta chain was identified during a study of Graves' ophthalmopathy and Graves' hyperthyroidism. CDR3 length equals 17 residues. Germline V lookup: CDR1 MNHEY, CDR2 SMNVEV (reference sequence). Scientists amplified the TCR beta CDR3 regions from RNA transcripts. An opening RT-PCR round employed HTBI primers and preceded a second-round multiplex PCR. TCRdb redid the calling of the multiplex PCR reads with MiXCR, one entry per CDR3 protein. The sample contains about 220,000 distinct CDR3 sequences, 20% to 25% of which appear only once. This receptor was obtained from a woman aged 50 to 65 with Graves' ophthalmopathy. The rearrangement joins TRBV27 to TRBJ2-7, with TRBD2 as a possible D gene (6 bases). Gene TRBJ2-5 matches the end of the DNA better, so the J call may be wrong. The sequencing input was peripheral blood. CDR3: CASSQNTGTRHQETQYF. In nucleotides, the CDR3 is TGTGCCAGCAGCCAGAACACCGGGACTCGACACCAAGAGACCCAGTACTTC.